The present T cell receptor (beta chain) was sequenced within a study of T cell repertoires in cytomegalovirus infection. Study observations and caveats: People with CMV and the relevant HLA were identified by cumulative public TCR beta family frequency. In two of eight donors, the top clonotype was HLA-C-restricted CMV-specific.

As concerns this clonotype: Its antigen is not identified.

Each CDR3 protein gets one entry after TCRdb re-called the reads with MiXCR. Of 110,000 to 150,000 distinct CDR3 sequences listed, over 25% are singletons. There are 16 residues in the CDR3. CDR1 is SGHNT and CDR2 is YYREEE in the germline V gene (reference sequence). V shed 5 bases and J shed 0 bases, with 15 bases lying between them. The receptor was derived from a human donor in good health (CMV status not recorded). Some clones in this sample may be carry-over from other donors' samples. Source: CD8+ T cells from cultured PBMCs, taken from culture after CMV antigen stimulation. V gene TRBV5-4 combines with J gene TRBJ2-1; possible D gene TRBD2, 6 bases. Written as DNA, the CDR3 is TGTGCCAGCAGTCCACTTAGCGGTAGCTCCTACAATGAGCAGTTCTTC. It encodes CASSPLSGSSYNEQFF. Supplemented by reference TRBV5-4 and TRBJ2-1, the full variable domain reads ETGVTQSPTHLIKTRGQQVTLRCSSQSGHNTVSWYQQALGQGPQFIFQYYREEENGRGNFPPRFSGLQFPNYSSELNVNALELDDSALYLCASSPLSGSSYNEQFFGPGTRLTVL.